This section outlines one T cell receptor beta chain sequence together with its context. Trimming took off 7 bases at V and 0 bases at J, with 12 bases between the two ends. The V gene's germline CDR1 is SQVTM and CDR2 ANQGSEA. The CDR3 covers 13 residues. This entry belongs to a study of Ad26.COV2.S vaccination and SARS-CoV-2 variants. Background on the study: Enrollment placed the donor in the COV1001 Ad26.COV2.S trial arm.

Treatment given: 15 to 20 received Ad26.COV2.S at low or high dose, single or two shots; 5 received placebo; per-sample allocation not given. After the first vaccine or placebo injection, samples were drawn on day 63. Assay used: immunoSEQ multiplex PCR; TCRdb lists only in-frame clones, some missing. The data hold over 450,000 clones, with around 89% observed a single time. This TCR derives from a person between 18 and 65 years old who received the Ad26.COV2.S COVID-19 vaccine or a placebo. Specimen: peripheral blood, collected in a trial of Ad26.COV2.S vaccine versus placebo. V gene TRBV29-1 combines with J gene TRBJ1-1; unclear D gene. In DNA form, the CDR3 reads TGCAGCGCGGACCATCCAATGAACACTGAAGCTTTCTTT. It translates to CSADHPMNTEAFF.